Below are 18 T cell receptor beta chains sequenced from a single sample in a study of T cell repertoires in cytomegalovirus infection. TCRdb processed the reads anew with MiXCR; each CDR3 protein has one entry. The sample has 400,000 to 600,000 distinct CDR3 sequences, under 45% seen once. Their cognate antigens are unknown. Sequences were derived from cultured PBMCs, sampled from culture after CMV antigen stimulation. These receptors came from a human donor in good health (CMV status not recorded). Some clones in this sample may be carry-over from other donors' samples.

This clonotype occurred a few times. The V and J genes are TRBV11-2 and TRBJ1-2; tentative D call: TRBD1 (6 bases). This CDR3 is built from 15 residues. The V end lost 4 bases, the J end lost 5 bases, and 17 bases lay between the germline ends. Germline CDR1 SGHAT, CDR2 FQNNGV. CDR3 protein: CASSSNRDKPYGYTF. The DNA of the CDR3 is TGTGCCAGCAGCTCGAACCGGGACAAGCCTTATGGCTACACCTTC.

This chain joins TRBV12-3 or TRBV12-4 and TRBJ2-1, with D perhaps TRBD2 (6 bases). The CDR3 extends over 13 amino acids. V was cut by 2 bases and J by 8 bases, with 10 bases left in between. For the CDR3, the DNA is TGTGCCAGCAGTTTACCCCCTAGCGATGAGCAGTTCTTC. This codes for CASSLPPSDEQFF.

The genes are TRBV11-3 and TRBJ2-1; the D gene is possibly TRBD2 (6 bases). The ends were cut back, 3 bases at V and 9 bases at J, with 12 bases in the middle. This CDR3 contains 13 residues. CDR1 and CDR2 (germline): SGHNT, YENEEA. CDR3 sequence: CASSFGGSSEQFF. In DNA, the CDR3 is TGTGCCAGCAGCTTTGGGGGGTCCAGTGAGCAGTTCTTC.

This clonotype was counted a single time. The genes are TRBV12-3 or TRBV12-4 and TRBJ2-5; TRBD1 aligns across 10 bases. The CDR3 is 18 amino acids. V lost 7 bases, J lost 5 bases, and 19 bases stayed unmatched. CDR3 protein: CASTPGQGSTYVRETQYF. The CDR3 DNA follows: TGTGCCAGCACCCCGGGACAGGGGTCGACATATGTGCGTGAGACCCAGTACTTC.

This clonotype was detected only a few times. The chain combines TRBV10-3 with TRBJ2-1, with TRBD1 identical over 7 bases. The V segment lost 7 bases and the J segment 8 bases; nucleotides outside the gene matches: 14. Per germline, CDR1 ENHRY and CDR2 SYGVKD. CDR3 length: 15 amino acids. CDR3 sequence (DNA): TGTGCCATCAAGGGGGCGGCGAGGTTTGCTGATGAGCAGTTCTTC. Translation: CAIKGAARFADEQFF.

This clonotype appeared a few times. The chain couples TRBV5-4 to TRBJ1-6; D is possibly TRBD1 (5 bases). The V gene lost 3 bases and the J gene lost 5 bases, with 15 bases spanning the gap. Germline values: CDR1 SGHNT, CDR2 YYREEE (reference sequence). The CDR3 is 16 residues long. The CDR3 DNA is TGTGCCAGCAGCTCCCCAATGGGACGGAATAATTCACCCCTCCACTTT. It specifies CASSSPMGRNNSPLHF.

V and J are TRBV7-2 and TRBJ1-1, with TRBD1 identical over 7 bases. V shed 5 bases, J shed 7 bases, and the junction held 13 bases outside the gene matches. The CDR3 extends over 15 amino acids. Germline V gene lookup returns CDR1 SGHTA and CDR2 FQGNSA. CDR3 in amino acids: CASSPAGQVGYEAFF. The CDR3 nucleotides are TGTGCCAGCAGCCCAGCTGGACAGGTGGGATATGAAGCTTTCTTT.

This clonotype turned up a few times. This chain joins TRBV6-1 and TRBJ1-3; tentatively, D is TRBD1 (6 bases). CDR3 size: 16 residues. V was cut by 5 bases and J by 0 bases, with 14 bases left in between. CDR1 MNHNS and CDR2 SASEGT come from the germline V gene. Here the CDR3 DNA reads TGTGCCAGCAGTTACGCAGGGGCTGCCTCTGGAAACACCATATATTTT. Its protein product is CASSYAGAASGNTIYF.

This chain joins TRBV29-1 and TRBJ1-2; D gene ambiguous. Per the germline V gene, CDR1 is SQVTM and CDR2 is ANQGSEA. This CDR3 is 12 amino acids long. V lost 7 bases and J lost 4, with 13 bases in between. The CDR3 DNA is TGCAGCGCTCTTTCAGGCAGCTATGGCTACACCTTC. It specifies CSALSGSYGYTF. The variable domain in full, completed from reference TRBV29-1 and TRBJ1-2, reads SAVISQKPSRDICQRGTSLTIQCQVDSQVTMMFWYRQQPGQSLTLIATANQGSEATYESGFVIDKFPISRPNLTFSTLTVSNMSPEDSSIYLCSALSGSYGYTFGSGTRLTVV.

The rearrangement links TRBV12-3 or TRBV12-4 to TRBJ1-1; tentative D call: TRBD1 (6 bases). Trimming shortened V by 8 bases and J by 5 bases, and 12 bases separated the two germline ends. CDR3 length equals 12 residues. Written as DNA, the CDR3 is TGTGCCAGCGTAACAGGGTGGACTGAAGCTTTCTTT. The encoded protein is CASVTGWTEAFF.

This clonotype was observed a few times. The V gene is TRBV7-2, the J gene TRBJ1-3; D is uncertain. The V gene's germline CDR1 is SGHTA and CDR2 FQGNSA. With 3 bases removed from V and 3 bases from J, the gap between germline ends came to 9 bases. The CDR3 totals 14 residues. For the CDR3, the DNA is TGTGCCAGCAGCTTCGCCGGTTTTGGAAACACCATATATTTT. The encoded protein is CASSFAGFGNTIYF.

The J gene is TRBJ2-7, the V gene TRBV7-2, with 10 nucleotides matching TRBD1. The CDR3 totals 15 residues. After removal of 4 bases from V and 5 bases from J, the junction contained 8 bases not matched to a gene. Germline V gene data show CDR1 as SGHTA and CDR2 as FQGNSA. The CDR3 sequence: CASSSTGTGVNEQYF. The CDR3 DNA follows: TGTGCCAGCAGCTCTACCGGGACAGGGGTAAACGAGCAGTACTTC.

V is TRBV19 and J is TRBJ1-2; no clear D. Between the trimmed V and J ends, which lost 3 bases and 7 bases, there was a span of 12 bases. CDR1 LNHDA and CDR2 SQIVND come from the germline V gene (reference sequence). This CDR3 has 13 amino acids. CDR3 sequence (DNA): TGTGCCAGTAGTATCGCCCCTGCTTCTGGCTACACCTTC. It is translated as CASSIAPASGYTF.

The chain combines TRBV7-9 with TRBJ1-4, with D unclear. The CDR3 consists of 15 residues. Per germline, CDR1 SEHNR and CDR2 FQNEAQ (reference sequence). Trimming removed 5 bases from V and 7 bases from J, with 17 bases in between. The CDR3 is CASSPTGRLSEKLFF. The CDR3 nucleotides are TGTGCCAGCAGCCCAACCGGGAGGTTGAGTGAAAAACTGTTTTTT.

The genes are TRBV7-9 and TRBJ2-7, with 13 nucleotides matching TRBD2. Germline assignment: CDR1 SEHNR and CDR2 FQNEAQ (reference sequence). J was trimmed by 1 base and V by 5 bases; bases with no gene match: 11. The CDR3 is 18 residues long. The CDR3, as DNA: TGTGCCAGCAGCGTAACGCGAACTAGCGGGAGGGGATCCTACGAGCAGTACTTC. It encodes CASSVTRTSGRGSYEQYF.

The CDR3 coding sequence is TGTGCCAGCAGCCTCGGGGAGACTGAAGCTTTCTTT. Translation gives CASSLGETEAFF. The V gene is TRBV7-6, the J gene TRBJ1-1; D gene ambiguous. The CDR3 contains 12 residues. Trimming cost V 5 bases and J 5 bases, with 9 bases left between them. Germline assignment: CDR1 SGHVS and CDR2 FNYEAQ.

This chain uses TRBV7-2 with TRBJ2-1; the match to TRBD2 covers 8 bases. With V trimmed by 5 bases and J by 4 bases, 4 bases remained unmatched. Per germline, CDR1 SGHTA and CDR2 FQGNSA. This CDR3 has 14 residues. The DNA for the CDR3 is TGTGCCAGCAGCCCGGGACTAGGGTACAATGAGCAGTTCTTC. It yields the protein CASSPGLGYNEQFF.

This chain links TRBV28 with TRBJ1-6; D unresolved. The V end was cut by 5 bases, the J end by 6 bases, with 14 bases between. CDR1 is MDHEN and CDR2 is SYDVKM in the germline V gene. The CDR3 sequence is 15 residues long. The CDR3 loop is CASSPGVGVNSPLHF. The CDR3 region has the DNA TGTGCCAGCAGTCCCGGGGTTGGGGTTAATTCACCCCTCCACTTT.